This TCR beta chain originates from a study of blood T cell repertoires in COVID-19. As for the study in general: T cells, B-cell-depleted T cells, or PBMCs supplied cDNA or gDNA.

The CDR3 spans 12 residues. CDR1 is SGHRS, CDR2 YFSETQ, per germline. V shed 0 bases and J shed 8 bases, with 8 bases lying between them. Clones were sequenced by immunoSEQ multiplex PCR, and TCRdb holds only the in-frame ones, with some missing. The sample carries 150,000 to 200,000 clones, approximately 86% recorded once. Input material: peripheral blood. V gene TRBV5-1 combines with J gene TRBJ1-2, with no clear D. The clonotype originates from a woman aged 80 or over in a cohort sampled during active or convalescent COVID-19. In nucleotides, the CDR3 is TGCGCCAGCAGCTTGGAAGTCGGGGGCTACACCTTC. Residues: CASSLEVGGYTF.